This T cell receptor (beta chain) was obtained from a study of blood T cell repertoires in COVID-19. Overall study: From the United States, Italy and Spain came samples of acute and convalescent COVID-19.

Clones were sequenced by immunoSEQ multiplex PCR, and TCRdb holds only the in-frame ones, with some missing. In the table there are roughly 100,000 clones, 88% of which are singletons. The sequenced sample consisted of peripheral blood. The sequence derives from a human donor in a cohort sampled during active COVID-19.

This chain's CDR3 is CASSLAGQGYNEQFF. Written as DNA, the CDR3 is TGCGCCAGCAGCTTGGCGGGACAGGGTTACAATGAGCAGTTCTTC. This rearrangement joins TRBV5-1 to TRBJ2-1; TRBD1 aligns across 9 bases. The CDR3 runs 15 residues. Germline CDR1 and CDR2: SGHRS and YFSETQ. V was clipped by 0 bases and J by 4 bases; unmatched bases: 2.